This T cell receptor beta chain was obtained from a study of beta chain features in type 1 diabetes. On the study more broadly: Researchers looked at about 110 million sorted cells across all samples. Study-level findings and limits: Resolution of whether HLA type affects TCRB rearrangement was not achieved here. Shorter TCRB CDR3s, moderately but significantly so, were found in Type 1 diabetes patients in all four CD4+ subsets.

In total, each donor contributed a single heparinised blood draw that averaged around 100 mL. A word on this clone: Its antigen remains unknown.

Per the germline V gene, CDR1 is SGHDT and CDR2 is YYEEEE. CDR3 length equals 15 residues. With V trimmed by 0 bases and J by 6 bases, 4 bases remained unmatched. What was sequenced were expressed TCRB transcripts, since all of the isolated RNA had been reverse transcribed. A few million reads were obtained on average from naive, central memory and regulatory T cell samples. Produced via immunoSEQ multiplex PCR; TCRdb's table is partial and in-frame only. The profile shows 300,000 to 450,000 clones, roughly 12% of them singletons. The sequenced sample was naive CD4+ T cells from blood. The TCR originated in a woman under 30 with type 1 diabetes. The gene calls are TRBV5-6 and TRBJ2-3; the match to TRBD2 covers 10 bases. This chain's CDR3 is CASSLELAGADTQYF. In DNA form, the CDR3 reads TGTGCCAGCAGCTTGGAGCTAGCGGGAGCCGATACGCAGTATTTT.